Detailed here is one T cell receptor (beta chain). Antigen specificity is unknown. The length of the CDR3 is 15 residues. Germline-derived CDR1 and CDR2 are LNHNV and YYDKDF (reference sequence). The sample comes from a study of T cells expressing NK-cell markers. Study background: There were seven HCMV-seropositive donors and one seronegative donor among the eight sequenced. Regarding the study as a whole: There were a handful of donors in whom these clonotypes also led the CD3+CD56-NKG2C+ fraction. NKG2C+ dominant clonotypes from a handful of donors made up about 1.0-8% of CD8+ T cells.

cDNA encoding TCR beta was synthesized via 5'RACE template switching incorporating UMIs. Reanalyzing the 5' RACE reads, TCRdb keeps one entry per CDR3 protein, without DNA. This sample's table has some 390,000 distinct CDR3 sequences. The sequenced sample was blood T cells: a sorted CD56 or NKG2C T cell subset, CD4+ or CD8+ T cells, or bulk PBMC T cells (not recorded which). This receptor was identified in a woman aged 45-65 years in good health. V is TRBV15 and J is TRBJ2-1; TCRdb's D call of TRBD1 is untestable without DNA. The CDR3 reads CATRAFGGSTNEQFF.